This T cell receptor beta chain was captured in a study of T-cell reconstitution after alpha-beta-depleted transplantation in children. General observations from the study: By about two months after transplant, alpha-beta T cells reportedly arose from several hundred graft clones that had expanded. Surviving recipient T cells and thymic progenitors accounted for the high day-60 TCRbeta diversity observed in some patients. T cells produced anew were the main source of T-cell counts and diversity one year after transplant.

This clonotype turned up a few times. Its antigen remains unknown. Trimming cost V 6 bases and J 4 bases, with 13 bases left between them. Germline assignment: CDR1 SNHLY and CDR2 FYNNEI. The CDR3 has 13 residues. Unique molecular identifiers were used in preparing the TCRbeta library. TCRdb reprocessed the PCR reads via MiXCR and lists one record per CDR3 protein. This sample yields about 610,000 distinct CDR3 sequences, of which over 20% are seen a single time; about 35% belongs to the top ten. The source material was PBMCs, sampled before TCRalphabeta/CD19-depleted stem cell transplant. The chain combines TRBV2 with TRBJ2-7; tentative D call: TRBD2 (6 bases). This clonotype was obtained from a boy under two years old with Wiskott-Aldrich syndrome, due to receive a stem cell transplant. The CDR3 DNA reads TGTGCCAGCAGCCGGGAGTATAATTACGAGCAGTACTTC. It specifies CASSREYNYEQYF.